The sequence of this T cell receptor (beta chain) was determined in a study of control samples from healthy donors and cancer patients. Only a few counts were recorded for this clone. Sequencing was performed with immunoSEQ multiplex PCR; in TCRdb, only in-frame clones are kept and a portion is missing. The repertoire holds under 70,000 clones, with 90% as singletons. Germline CDR1 reads SGDLS; CDR2 reads YYNGEE. CDR3 length: 13 amino acids. V lost 4 bases to trimming and J lost 5 bases; unmatched junction nucleotides: 5. The genes are TRBV9 and TRBJ1-1; 7 bases match TRBD1. Material for sequencing was PBMCs. This clonotype was sampled from a woman aged 45-65 years with colorectal cancer. CDR3 in DNA: TGTGCCAGCAGCATGGGGACAGTTACTGAAGCTTTCTTT. This encodes CASSMGTVTEAFF.